A single sample is the source of the 6 T cell receptor beta chains below, sequenced in a study of CD8 T cells in ankylosing spondylitis. Study-wide results and caveats: For ankylosing spondylitis blood, a TCR beta motif of 7 or 8 highly homologous variants appeared characteristic.

From the 5' RACE reads, TCRdb called clonotypes with MiXCR, one entry per CDR3 protein. The sample carries around 770,000 distinct CDR3 sequences, approximately 12% recorded once. Antigen specificity for these receptors is unknown. Sequenced material: blood, either unsorted or a sorted T cell fraction (not recorded which). The receptors stem from a male donor with ankylosing spondylitis.

This clonotype has just a few counts. V usage is TRBV12-3 or TRBV12-4 and J usage is TRBJ2-2; D may be TRBD1 or TRBD2 (5 bases each). The V gene lost 6 bases and the J gene lost 3 bases, with 11 bases spanning the gap. The length of the CDR3 is 14 residues. CDR3 DNA: TGTGCCAGCAGGGCGTTGGGGGACACCGGGGAGCTGTTTTTT. Amino acids: CASRALGDTGELFF.

This sequence joins TRBV20-1 and TRBJ2-3, with 10 nucleotides matching TRBD2. CDR3 length: 16 residues. Per germline, CDR1 DFQATT and CDR2 SNEGSKA (reference sequence). The V and J ends lost 0 bases and 5 bases, in that order; junction bases with no gene match: 8. The chain's CDR3 is CSARDSTSGVGDTQYF. CDR3 sequence (DNA): TGCAGTGCTAGAGATAGCACTAGCGGGGTTGGAGATACGCAGTATTTT.

This clonotype was detected a few times. This chain connects TRBV15 to TRBJ2-2; no clear D. Germline V CDR1 and CDR2: LNHNV, YYDKDF (reference sequence). Trimming removed 6 bases at V and 2 bases at J, with 16 bases between. The CDR3 spans 16 residues. CDR3 DNA: TGTGCCACCAGAGTTCCTCAACAGACAAACACCGGGGAGCTGTTTTTT. Residues: CATRVPQQTNTGELFF. The complete variable domain, with remaining parts taken from reference TRBV15 and TRBJ2-2, reads DAMVIQNPRYQVTQFGKPVTLSCSQTLNHNVMYWYQQKSSQAPKLLFHYYDKDFNNEADTPDNFQSRRPNTSFCFLDIRSPGLGDTAMYLCATRVPQQTNTGELFFGEGSRLTVL.

This clonotype came up many times. The chain uses TRBV4-3 and TRBJ2-1; D may be TRBD2 (6 bases). The germline gives CDR1 LGHNA, CDR2 YSLEER. The V end lost 4 bases, the J end lost 6 bases, and 16 bases lay between the germline ends. The CDR3 has 15 residues. This CDR3 is CASSLTFGTGNEQFF. CDR3 DNA sequence: TGCGCCAGCAGCCTCACCTTCGGGACTGGCAATGAGCAGTTCTTC.

This clonotype has only a few counts. V is TRBV20-1 and J is TRBJ2-7, with 12 bases identical to TRBD2. Germline CDR1 reads DFQATT; CDR2 reads SNEGSKA (reference sequence). The CDR3 length is 17 residues. V was pared by 0 bases and J by 5 bases, with 11 bases of the junction left unmatched. The CDR3 coding sequence is TGCAGTGCTAGAGACCTCCTTTGGACTAGCGGGAAGGACGAGCAGTACTTC. Its translation: CSARDLLWTSGKDEQYF.

The rearrangement uses TRBV20-1 and TRBJ2-7, with 7 bases lining up with TRBD2. Germline loops: CDR1 DFQATT, CDR2 SNEGSKA (reference sequence). The CDR3 sequence is 13 residues long. Unmatched junction bases numbered 7, after V lost 5 bases and J lost 3 bases. The CDR3 DNA is TGCAGTGCTCGTGGACTAGTATACTACGAGCAGTACTTC. This encodes CSARGLVYYEQYF.